The clone carrying this TCR beta chain occurred many times. Amplification of TCR beta CDR3 regions used RNA as the template. When the TCR CDR3 underwent first-round RT-PCR, the HTBI primer set was used. Via MiXCR, TCRdb re-called the multiplex PCR reads, giving one row per CDR3 protein. The table shows about 270,000 distinct CDR3 sequences, with approximately 16% occurring only once. This entry belongs to a study of T cells in Graves' hyperthyroidism and ophthalmopathy. Trimming took 5 bases from V and 2 from J, leaving 9 bases between them. CDR3 length: 13 amino acids. In germline, CDR1 is PRHDT, CDR2 FYEKMQ (reference sequence).

The sequencing input was blood. This clonotype originated in a woman aged 45-60 years with Graves' hyperthyroidism that later progressed to Graves' ophthalmopathy. The rearrangement uses TRBV13 and TRBJ2-5; no clear D. The CDR3 DNA reads as TGTGCCAGCAGCCAAGACACACAAGAGACCCAGTACTTC. It translates to CASSQDTQETQYF.